This T cell receptor (beta chain) was identified during a study of Ad26.COV2.S vaccination and SARS-CoV-2 variants. Study context: Administration of Ad26.COV2.S was intramuscular, either once or twice 56 days apart. Broader study findings: Total T cell responses may have been underestimated by the TCR breadth and depth analyses. Vaccine and placebo recipients had similar non-spike TCR breadth.

Using immunoSEQ multiplex PCR, the repertoire was profiled, and TCRdb retains in-frame clones only, with some absent. Among more than 300,000 clones, 75% to 90% were seen once, and the ten largest hold around 5.3%. Regarding this clone: Its antigen remains unknown.

Treatment indicated: about 20 received Ad26.COV2.S at low or high dose, single or two shots; 5 received placebo; per-sample allocation not given. All samples were drawn on day 63, counting from the first vaccine or placebo injection. V was trimmed by 5 bases and J by 1 base, leaving 13 bases between them. The germline gives CDR1 SGHVS, CDR2 FNYEAQ. CDR3 length: 15 residues. This specimen was peripheral blood, taken in a trial of Ad26.COV2.S vaccine versus placebo. V usage is TRBV7-6 and J usage is TRBJ2-3; a possible D gene is TRBD1 (6 bases). The TCR was taken from a person between 18 and 65 years old who received the Ad26.COV2.S COVID-19 vaccine or a placebo. DNA for the CDR3: TGTGCCAGCAGCCCACGGACAGTTGGCACAGATACGCAGTATTTT. This sequence encodes CASSPRTVGTDTQYF.